Below, 3 T cell receptor beta chains from the same sample are listed, as sequenced in a study of human T cells and chemical hapten exposure. Time point of the sample: patch test 3, about 24 weeks after DPC sensitization. Treatment indicated: therapeutic diphenylcyclopropenone sensitization with weekly scalp DPC. One entry per CDR3 protein, called by TCRdb with MiXCR from the RACE reads. The sample yields some 89,000 distinct CDR3 sequences, less than 35% seen once. The sample here was whole blood, taken in connection with sensitization to the hapten diphenylcyclopropenone (DPC). Every receptor here comes from a middle-aged man with alopecia areata. Some clones in this sample may be carry-over from other donors' samples.

The gene calls are TRBV3-1 and TRBJ2-1, with TRBD2 identical over 10 bases. This CDR3 has 16 amino acids. Trimming cost V 0 bases and J 8 bases; bases outside gene matches: 7. Looked up from germline, CDR1 is LGHDT and CDR2 is YNNKEL (reference sequence). Here the CDR3 reads CASSQDRVAGGYEQFF. CDR3 DNA sequence: TGTGCCAGCAGCCAAGATAGAGTAGCGGGAGGTTATGAGCAGTTCTTC.

The chain combines TRBV6-5 with TRBJ1-1; no clear D gene. V was pared by 2 bases and J by 0 bases, with 10 bases between. The germline V gene has CDR1 MNHEY and CDR2 SVGAGI. The CDR3 consists of 15 residues. The CDR3 reads CASSYGGRLNTEAFF. CDR3 nucleotide sequence: TGTGCCAGCAGTTACGGTGGCAGACTGAACACTGAAGCTTTCTTT.

V gene TRBV12-3 or TRBV12-4 combines with J gene TRBJ2-7; D is ambiguous. Deletions cut 3 bases from V and 7 bases from J, with 10 bases between. The CDR3 loop spans 12 amino acids. The CDR3 spells CASSFYSEEQYF. CDR3 coding DNA: TGTGCCAGCAGTTTTTACAGCGAAGAGCAGTACTTC.